A selection of T cell receptor beta chains follows, all from one sample in a study of CD8 T cells in ankylosing spondylitis. TCRdb independently ran MiXCR on the 5' RACE reads; one entry per CDR3 protein. Of 250,000 to 350,000 distinct CDR3 sequences listed, around 19% are singletons. Sequenced: blood, either unsorted or a sorted T cell fraction (not recorded which). The receptors originated from a male donor with ankylosing spondylitis or in good health (not recorded which). CDR3s include the opening cysteine and the closing phenylalanine or tryptophan. A D gene is named only where the DNA matches it firmly. Rows give clone size only sometimes, using once, few, many, or a class for an expanded clone.

d_call: .; v_call: TRBV5-1; j_call: TRBJ2-1; clone_size: few; cdr3_aa: CASSWNINEQFF; cdr3_nt: TGCGCCAGCAGCTGGAACATCAATGAGCAGTTCTTC
d_call: .; v_call: TRBV18; j_call: TRBJ2-3; clone_size: .; cdr3_aa: CASSPPGQFSGGGTDTQYF; cdr3_nt: TGTGCCAGCTCACCACCGGGGCAGTTTAGCGGAGGGGGCACAGATACGCAGTATTTT
d_call: .; v_call: TRBV6-2/TRBV6-3; j_call: TRBJ2-1; clone_size: .; cdr3_aa: CASSPVGGRYNEQFF; cdr3_nt: TGTGCCAGCTCCCCCGTGGGGGGGCGGTACAATGAGCAGTTCTTC
d_call: TRBD1; v_call: TRBV5-1; j_call: TRBJ1-1; clone_size: .; cdr3_aa: CASSYSGQDIVAFF; cdr3_nt: TGCGCCAGCAGCTATTCGGGACAGGATATAGTGGCTTTCTTT
d_call: TRBD1; v_call: TRBV10-3; j_call: TRBJ1-6; clone_size: many; cdr3_aa: CAISDNRGGNSPLHF; cdr3_nt: TGTGCCATCAGTGATAACAGGGGTGGTAATTCACCCCTCCACTTT
d_call: .; v_call: TRBV29-1; j_call: TRBJ2-1; clone_size: few; cdr3_aa: CSGAQGLAAFF; cdr3_nt: TGCAGCGGTGCCCAGGGGCTCGCTGCGTTCTTC
d_call: .; v_call: TRBV3-1; j_call: TRBJ2-3; clone_size: few; cdr3_aa: CASSQRRIDTQYF; cdr3_nt: TGTGCCAGCAGCCAACGGAGGATAGATACGCAGTATTTT
d_call: TRBD1; v_call: TRBV29-1; j_call: TRBJ1-2; clone_size: few; cdr3_aa: CSAIGQGHGYTF; cdr3_nt: TGCAGCGCTATCGGACAGGGTCATGGCTACACCTTC
d_call: .; v_call: TRBV7-9; j_call: TRBJ2-3; clone_size: .; cdr3_aa: CAGGRRTDTQYF; cdr3_nt: TGTGCGGGGGGGCGACGCACAGATACGCAGTATTTT
d_call: .; v_call: TRBV12-3/TRBV12-4; j_call: TRBJ1-3; clone_size: few; cdr3_aa: CASSLNFRDLNTIYF; cdr3_nt: TGTGCCAGCAGTTTAAACTTCCGGGACCTAAACACCATATATTTT
d_call: .; v_call: TRBV15; j_call: TRBJ1-4; clone_size: few; cdr3_aa: CATSRITEKLFF; cdr3_nt: TGTGCCACCAGCAGGATCACTGAAAAACTGTTTTTT
d_call: TRBD2; v_call: TRBV18; j_call: TRBJ2-1; clone_size: .; cdr3_aa: CASSPILAGLNQQFF; cdr3_nt: TGTGCCAGCTCACCAATCCTAGCGGGCCTCAATCAGCAGTTCTTC
d_call: .; v_call: TRBV5-1; j_call: TRBJ1-1; clone_size: few; cdr3_aa: CASSPRQDTNTEAFF; cdr3_nt: TGCGCCAGCAGCCCAAGACAGGACACAAACACTGAAGCTTTCTTT
d_call: TRBD2; v_call: TRBV20-1; j_call: TRBJ2-2; clone_size: .; cdr3_aa: CSARLLAGAGELFF; cdr3_nt: TGCAGTGCTAGACTTCTAGCGGGAGCCGGGGAGCTGTTTTTT
d_call: TRBD2; v_call: TRBV12-3/TRBV12-4; j_call: TRBJ2-3; clone_size: few; cdr3_aa: CASSLLAGDGTDTQYF; cdr3_nt: TGTGCCAGCAGTTTACTAGCGGGGGACGGCACAGATACGCAGTATTTT
d_call: .; v_call: TRBV3-1; j_call: TRBJ2-1; clone_size: .; cdr3_aa: CASSREGGNNEQFF; cdr3_nt: TGTGCCAGCAGCCGGGAGGGGGGGAACAATGAGCAGTTCTTC
d_call: .; v_call: TRBV7-8; j_call: TRBJ1-5; clone_size: .; cdr3_aa: CASSREGGQPQHF; cdr3_nt: TGTGCCAGCAGCCGAGAAGGCGGTCAGCCCCAGCATTTT
d_call: .; v_call: TRBV9; j_call: TRBJ1-2; clone_size: .; cdr3_aa: CASSRDLYGYTF; cdr3_nt: TGTGCCAGCAGCCGGGACCTCTATGGCTACACCTTC
d_call: .; v_call: TRBV3-1; j_call: TRBJ2-5; clone_size: many; cdr3_aa: CASRRGLQETQYF; cdr3_nt: TGTGCCAGCAGACGCGGACTGCAAGAGACCCAGTACTTC
d_call: .; v_call: TRBV5-6; j_call: TRBJ2-6; clone_size: many; cdr3_aa: CASLPAGANVLTF; cdr3_nt: TGTGCCAGCCTCCCCGCTGGGGCCAACGTCCTGACTTTC
d_call: .; v_call: TRBV12-3/TRBV12-4; j_call: TRBJ2-2; clone_size: few; cdr3_aa: CATGTVGAGELFF; cdr3_nt: TGTGCCACCGGAACGGTGGGGGCCGGGGAGCTGTTTTTT
d_call: .; v_call: TRBV12-3/TRBV12-4; j_call: TRBJ2-6; clone_size: .; cdr3_aa: CASSLVRTDSGANVLTF; cdr3_nt: TGTGCCAGCAGTTTAGTCAGGACTGACTCTGGGGCCAACGTCCTGACTTTC
d_call: .; v_call: TRBV30; j_call: TRBJ2-2; clone_size: .; cdr3_aa: CAWRLANTGELFF; cdr3_nt: TGTGCCTGGAGACTAGCCAACACCGGGGAGCTGTTTTTT
d_call: TRBD2; v_call: TRBV7-2; j_call: TRBJ2-1; clone_size: .; cdr3_aa: CASSLAASYNEQFF; cdr3_nt: TGTGCCAGCAGTCTAGCGGCCTCCTACAATGAGCAGTTCTTC
d_call: .; v_call: TRBV20-1; j_call: TRBJ1-1; clone_size: .; cdr3_aa: CSAPNPQLMNTEAFF; cdr3_nt: TGCAGTGCGCCTAATCCACAGCTCATGAACACTGAAGCTTTCTTT
d_call: TRBD1; v_call: TRBV5-1; j_call: TRBJ1-2; clone_size: many; cdr3_aa: CASSPTGGSGYTF; cdr3_nt: TGCGCCAGCAGCCCGACAGGGGGCTCTGGCTACACCTTC
d_call: TRBD2; v_call: TRBV3-1; j_call: TRBJ2-2; clone_size: many; cdr3_aa: CASSHGLAGELFF; cdr3_nt: TGTGCCAGCAGCCACGGACTAGCCGGGGAGCTGTTTTTT
d_call: .; v_call: TRBV28; j_call: TRBJ1-1; clone_size: few; cdr3_aa: CASSSIGGKAFF; cdr3_nt: TGTGCCAGCAGTTCCATTGGGGGTAAAGCTTTCTTT
d_call: TRBD1; v_call: TRBV5-5; j_call: TRBJ2-3; clone_size: .; cdr3_aa: CASSRRQGRSDTQYF; cdr3_nt: TGTGCCAGCAGCCGACGACAGGGAAGGTCAGATACGCAGTATTTT
d_call: TRBD1; v_call: TRBV28; j_call: TRBJ1-5; clone_size: many; cdr3_aa: CASRNNRGRVNQPQHF; cdr3_nt: TGTGCCAGCAGAAACAACAGGGGGCGGGTCAATCAGCCCCAGCATTTT
d_call: TRBD2; v_call: TRBV5-1; j_call: TRBJ2-3; clone_size: .; cdr3_aa: CASSSGLAEPASTDTQYF; cdr3_nt: TGCGCCAGCAGCTCCGGACTAGCGGAGCCGGCTAGCACAGATACGCAGTATTTT
d_call: TRBD2; v_call: TRBV27; j_call: TRBJ2-1; clone_size: few; cdr3_aa: CASNKGRVGTYNEQFF; cdr3_nt: TGTGCCAGCAATAAGGGGAGGGTCGGGACCTACAATGAGCAGTTCTTC
d_call: TRBD1; v_call: TRBV2; j_call: TRBJ2-4; clone_size: few; cdr3_aa: CASRPTGQRLAKNIQYF; cdr3_nt: TGTGCCAGCAGGCCTACGGGACAGCGCCTAGCCAAAAACATTCAGTACTTC
d_call: .; v_call: TRBV18; j_call: TRBJ2-3; clone_size: .; cdr3_aa: CASSPLESTDTQYF; cdr3_nt: TGTGCCAGCTCACCACTGGAAAGCACAGATACGCAGTATTTT
d_call: .; v_call: TRBV3-1; j_call: TRBJ1-1; clone_size: few; cdr3_aa: CASSQERRNTEAFF; cdr3_nt: TGTGCCAGCAGCCAAGAACGGCGGAACACTGAAGCTTTCTTT
d_call: .; v_call: TRBV20-1; j_call: TRBJ1-4; clone_size: many; cdr3_aa: CSATGPEEKLFF; cdr3_nt: TGCAGTGCTACCGGGCCCGAGGAAAAACTGTTTTTT
d_call: .; v_call: TRBV6-1; j_call: TRBJ2-5; clone_size: many; cdr3_aa: CASSRGQTGETQYF; cdr3_nt: TGTGCCAGCAGTAGGGGACAAACAGGAGAGACCCAGTACTTC
d_call: .; v_call: TRBV9; j_call: TRBJ1-2; clone_size: few; cdr3_aa: CASTLRDGYGYTF; cdr3_nt: TGTGCCAGCACCCTCCGGGATGGATATGGCTACACCTTC
d_call: TRBD1; v_call: TRBV28; j_call: TRBJ2-1; clone_size: .; cdr3_aa: CASSSTGNEQFF; cdr3_nt: TGTGCCAGCAGTTCGACAGGGAATGAGCAGTTCTTC
d_call: .; v_call: TRBV28; j_call: TRBJ1-1; clone_size: once; cdr3_aa: CATTTQTEAFF; cdr3_nt: TGTGCCACCACCACGCAGACTGAAGCTTTCTTT
d_call: .; v_call: TRBV19; j_call: TRBJ2-1; clone_size: .; cdr3_aa: CASSIVQRAGNNEQFF; cdr3_nt: TGTGCCAGTAGTATAGTTCAAAGGGCAGGGAACAATGAGCAGTTCTTC
d_call: .; v_call: TRBV5-4; j_call: TRBJ2-6; clone_size: .; cdr3_aa: CASSLAGAGANVLTF; cdr3_nt: TGTGCCAGCAGCTTGGCAGGGGCTGGGGCCAACGTCCTGACTTTC
d_call: TRBD1; v_call: TRBV6-4; j_call: TRBJ1-4; clone_size: .; cdr3_aa: CASSVEDRGPTNEKLFF; cdr3_nt: TGTGCCAGCAGTGTGGAGGACAGGGGACCAACTAATGAAAAACTGTTTTTT
d_call: .; v_call: TRBV3-1; j_call: TRBJ2-5; clone_size: .; cdr3_aa: CASSQRHPQETQYF; cdr3_nt: TGTGCCAGCAGCCAACGGCACCCGCAAGAGACCCAGTACTTC
d_call: TRBD2; v_call: TRBV3-1; j_call: TRBJ2-3; clone_size: .; cdr3_aa: CASSQGLALDTQYF; cdr3_nt: TGTGCCAGCAGCCAAGGACTAGCGCTAGATACGCAGTATTTT
d_call: .; v_call: TRBV28; j_call: TRBJ2-6; clone_size: .; cdr3_aa: CASSLFGGAGANVLTF; cdr3_nt: TGTGCCAGCAGTTTATTCGGAGGGGCTGGGGCCAACGTCCTGACTTTC
d_call: .; v_call: TRBV19; j_call: TRBJ1-6; clone_size: few; cdr3_aa: CASGRGDINSPLHF; cdr3_nt: TGTGCCAGCGGTAGGGGCGACATTAATTCACCCCTCCACTTT
d_call: TRBD1; v_call: TRBV5-1; j_call: TRBJ2-5; clone_size: many; cdr3_aa: CASSRTGNQETQYF; cdr3_nt: TGCGCCAGCAGCAGGACAGGGAACCAAGAGACCCAGTACTTC
d_call: .; v_call: TRBV20-1; j_call: TRBJ1-4; clone_size: few; cdr3_aa: CSARARGREKLFF; cdr3_nt: TGCAGTGCCCGGGCCCGGGGGCGGGAAAAACTGTTTTTT